The rows below give T cell receptor beta chains drawn from one sample of a study of CD8 T cells in Susac syndrome. In TCRdb, the immunoSEQ multiplex PCR reads were re-called with MiXCR into one record per CDR3 protein. The sample carries some 250,000 distinct CDR3 sequences, approximately 95% recorded once. The sample was CD4+ T cells from PBMCs. These receptors originate from a human donor with Susac syndrome. The CDR3 runs from the conserved cysteine through the conserved F or W. D genes are given only for firm matches. Expanded clones are given a class, and other clones once, few, many or no size at all.

>TRBJ1-1|-|-|TRBV6-5
TGTGCCAGCAGTTACTCAGGCAGGGTGAACACTGAAGCTTTCTTT
CASSYSGRVNTEAFF
>TRBJ1-1|TRBD1|-|TRBV11-3
TGTGCCAGCAGTTTGACAGGGCGAAACACTGAAGCTTTCTTT
CASSLTGRNTEAFF
>TRBJ2-1|-|-|TRBV30
TGTGCCTGGAGTCCGTGGGGTACGGGTGAGCAGTTCTTC
CAWSPWGTGEQFF
>TRBJ1-5|-|-|TRBV20-1
TGCAGTGCTATACCGGCCGGGACGGACAATCAGCCCCAGCATTTT
CSAIPAGTDNQPQHF
>TRBJ1-2|TRBD1|-|TRBV27
TGTGCCAGCAGCTTCGGACAGGACCGCTATGGCTACACCTTC
CASSFGQDRYGYTF
>TRBJ2-3|-|-|TRBV7-3
TGTGCCAGCAGCTTAAACTCCCCAGATACGCAGTATTTT
CASSLNSPDTQYF
>TRBJ1-2|-|-|TRBV12-3/TRBV12-4
TGTGCCAGCGCTTTAGTGGAAGCAAGGGGCTACACCTTC
CASALVEARGYTF
>TRBJ2-7|-|-|TRBV15
TGTGCCACCAGCAGAGCGGGGCCCGGATACGAGCAGTACTTC
CATSRAGPGYEQYF
>TRBJ2-7|-|-|TRBV4-2
TGTGCCAGCAGCCAAGGGGGATATAGGTACGAGCAGTACTTC
CASSQGGYRYEQYF
>TRBJ1-1|TRBD1|-|TRBV28
TGTGCCAGCAGTATAGCAGGACAGGGGTTAGGTGAAGCTTTCTTT
CASSIAGQGLGEAFF
>TRBJ2-5|-|-|TRBV6-5
TGTGCCAGCAGTTACGCGAGGGCGTCTAGGACCCGGTGGGAGACCCAGTACTTC
CASSYARASRTRWETQYF
>TRBJ1-5|-|-|TRBV20-1
TGCAGTGCTTCCCCGTCCAGGGGAGACAATCAGCCCCAGCATTTT
CSASPSRGDNQPQHF
>TRBJ1-5|-|-|TRBV19
TGTGCCAGTAGTATTCTTAATCAGCCCCAGCATTTT
CASSILNQPQHF
>TRBJ2-1|TRBD2|-|TRBV18
TGTGCCAGCTCACCACCTAGCGGGGGGAGCTCCTACAATGAGCAGTTCTTC
CASSPPSGGSSYNEQFF
>TRBJ1-1|-|-|TRBV29-1
TGCAGCGTTGAACCGGGGGCGACTGAAGCTTTCTTT
CSVEPGATEAFF
>TRBJ1-5|-|-|TRBV7-9
TGTGCCAGCAGCTTAGCGTCTGGCAATCAGCCCCAGCATTTT
CASSLASGNQPQHF
>TRBJ2-7|TRBD1|-|TRBV28
TGTGCCAGCAGACAAACAGGGGAAACCTACGAGCAGTACTTC
CASRQTGETYEQYF
>TRBJ1-2|TRBD1|-|TRBV20-1
TGCAGTGCTAGAGATTGGGCAGGGGGGAGCTATGGCTACACCTTC
CSARDWAGGSYGYTF
>TRBJ1-1|-|-|TRBV25-1
TGTGCCAGCAGTGAATGGGCGGGGGAGGGCACTGAAGCTTTCTTT
CASSEWAGEGTEAFF
>TRBJ1-5|-|-|TRBV6-2/TRBV6-3
TGTGCCAGCAGTTTTCCGGAGCAGCCCCAGCATTTT
CASSFPEQPQHF
>TRBJ2-7|TRBD2|-|TRBV29-1
TGCAGCGTCGCCGGAGCGGGAGGGTTTATCGAGCAGTACTTC
CSVAGAGGFIEQYF
>TRBJ2-5|-|-|TRBV20-1
TGCGCTAAGACTAGAGCTTTTGGTGAGACCCAGTACTTC
CAKTRAFGETQYF
>TRBJ2-1|TRBD2|-|TRBV7-2
TGTGCCAGCAGCTTAGTGGCGGGAGTAAACAATGAGCAGTTCTTC
CASSLVAGVNNEQFF
>TRBJ1-1|-|once|TRBV4-2
TGTGCCAGCAGCCAAGGAACGATGTCGGACACTGAAGCTTTCTTT
CASSQGTMSDTEAFF
>TRBJ1-4|-|-|TRBV28
TGTGCCAGCAGCCCCTCGGGGCTTAATGAAAAACTGTTTTTT
CASSPSGLNEKLFF
>TRBJ2-3|-|-|TRBV29-1
TGCAGCGTTGTACCCCTGCCACTCTTACACACAGATACGCAGTATTTT
CSVVPLPLLHTDTQYF
>TRBJ1-2|-|-|TRBV30
TGTGCCTGGAGTGCTGGCTATGGCTACACCTTC
CAWSAGYGYTF
>TRBJ2-7|TRBD1|once|TRBV29-1
TGCAGCGTTGGTGCCCTTGCGGGGACAGGGACGGGCGAGCAGTACTTC
CSVGALAGTGTGEQYF
>TRBJ1-2|-|-|TRBV23-1
TGCGCCAGCAGTCAACCTAAATTCCAGGGCGGCCAGGAGAGGAATGGCTACACCTTC
CASSQPKFQGGQERNGYTF
>TRBJ2-7|-|-|TRBV18
TGTGCCAGCTCACCACCGTCGGGCAAATACCTCAACGAGCAGTACTTC
CASSPPSGKYLNEQYF
>TRBJ2-4|-|-|TRBV18
TGTGCCAGCTCACAGGACGCCAGAATATCAAAATGGGTCATTCAGTACTTC
CASSQDARISKWVIQYF
>TRBJ2-3|TRBD1|-|TRBV30
TGTGCCTGGAGAGACGGGACAGGGAACACAGATACGCAGTATTTT
CAWRDGTGNTDTQYF
>TRBJ2-7|-|-|TRBV9
TGTGCCAGCAGCGTAGGGCCGGATAGACGTGGGGAGCAGTACTTC
CASSVGPDRRGEQYF
>TRBJ2-1|-|-|TRBV14
TGTGCCAGCACCAAGGGGGGGTCGCAGTTCTTC
CASTKGGSQFF
>TRBJ2-7|-|-|TRBV18
TGTGCCAGCTCAGTCCGGGACAACTCCTACGAGCAGTACTTC
CASSVRDNSYEQYF
>TRBJ1-4|-|-|TRBV6-5
TGTGCCAGCAGTTACTCTGGCCAGTCAACTAATGAAAAACTGTTTTTT
CASSYSGQSTNEKLFF
>TRBJ1-1|-|-|TRBV3-1
TGTGCCAGCAGCCAAGACCAGGGTCGAACTGAAGCTTTCTTT
CASSQDQGRTEAFF
>TRBJ2-5|-|-|TRBV20-1
TGCAGTGCCTTTGGACGTAACCAAGAGACCCAGTACTTC
CSAFGRNQETQYF
>TRBJ2-1|TRBD1|-|TRBV12-3/TRBV12-4
TGTGCCAGCAGTTTACGCCAAGGACAGGGGTGGGACAATGAGCAGTTCTTC
CASSLRQGQGWDNEQFF
>TRBJ1-4|TRBD1|-|TRBV29-1
TGCAGCGTCGGACAGGGACGGGAAAAACTGTTTTTT
CSVGQGREKLFF
>TRBJ2-6|-|-|TRBV9
TGTGCCAGCAGCGTCCTAACGGGCTCTGGGGCCAACGTCCTGACTTTC
CASSVLTGSGANVLTF
>TRBJ1-2|-|once|TRBV20-1
TGCAGTGCTAGTGACCTATCGCTAGGCTACACCTTC
CSASDLSLGYTF
>TRBJ2-2|TRBD1|-|TRBV6-5
TGTGCCAGCAGAGACCGGGACAGGGAGGCCGGGGAGCTGTTTTTT
CASRDRDREAGELFF
>TRBJ2-2|-|-|TRBV4-1
TGCGCCAGCAGCCAAGACTCCTTAGCTAGCCCTCGCGGGGAGCTGTTTTTT
CASSQDSLASPRGELFF
>TRBJ2-3|-|-|TRBV4-1
TGCGCCAGCAGCCAAGAAAGAGTTAGCACAGATACGCAGTATTTT
CASSQERVSTDTQYF
>TRBJ1-2|TRBD1|-|TRBV29-1
TGCAGCGTTGCGGACAGGGGGGACGGCGGCTACACCTTC
CSVADRGDGGYTF
>TRBJ2-1|TRBD1|-|TRBV25-1
TGTGCCAGCAGAATTACAGGGGGCAATGAGCAGTTCTTC
CASRITGGNEQFF
>TRBJ2-1|TRBD2|-|TRBV30
TGTGCCTGGAGCGAGACTAGCGACAATGAGCAGTTCTTC
CAWSETSDNEQFF
>TRBJ1-2|-|-|TRBV7-3
TGTGCCAGCAGCTTAACGGACAAGGATGGCTACACCTTC
CASSLTDKDGYTF